Listed below are T cell receptor beta chains from one sample, sequenced in a study of blood T cells in healthy people across ages. A single record per CDR3 protein comes from TCRdb applying MiXCR to the 5' RACE reads. The sample consists of about 1,400,000 distinct CDR3 sequences, roughly 64% of them appearing once. Source material: blood. The receptors shown here come from a man younger than 35 in good health. CDR3s include the opening cysteine and the closing phenylalanine or tryptophan. The order of the fields is J gene, clone size, D gene, V gene, CDR3 protein, CDR3 DNA. The D gene is left open where the match is weak. Clone size is shown for a subset of rows, as once, few, many or a class of expanded clone.

TRBJ1-1,NA,TRBD1,TRBV27,CASSSGGFEAFF,TGTGCCAGCAGTTCAGGGGGTTTTGAAGCTTTCTTT
TRBJ2-3,NA,NA,TRBV6-6,CANSFGTEVDTQYF,TGTGCCAACAGTTTCGGGACCGAGGTAGATACGCAGTATTTT
TRBJ2-7,NA,NA,TRBV2,CASSVSSVTVDSYEQYF,TGTGCCAGCAGTGTCTCCTCAGTAACAGTAGATTCCTACGAGCAGTACTTC
TRBJ1-6,NA,NA,TRBV20-1,CSASTADSPLHF,TGCAGTGCGTCCACAGCCGATTCACCCCTCCACTTT
TRBJ2-3,NA,TRBD2,TRBV29-1,CSVSASGGSGQYF,TGCAGCGTTTCGGCTAGCGGGGGGAGTGGGCAGTATTTT
TRBJ2-7,NA,NA,TRBV4-2,CASSQEFQGGEQYF,TGTGCCAGCAGCCAAGAATTCCAGGGCGGCGAGCAGTACTTC
TRBJ2-4,NA,NA,TRBV27,CASSSGPRNIQYF,TGTGCCAGCAGTTCGGGACCCCGAAACATTCAGTACTTC
TRBJ1-2,NA,NA,TRBV25-1,CASSEWSGYTF,TGTGCCAGCAGTGAATGGAGTGGCTACACCTTC
TRBJ1-2,NA,NA,TRBV5-1,CASSSTSGRGGYTF,TGCGCCAGCAGCTCCACCTCAGGGAGAGGTGGCTACACCTTC
TRBJ1-3,NA,NA,TRBV4-1,CASSQDGRTIAGDGNTIYF,TGCGCCAGCAGCCAAGATGGTCGGACTATAGCAGGGGATGGAAACACCATATATTTT
TRBJ2-7,NA,NA,TRBV5-5,CASRPPTLIGSYEQYF,TGTGCCAGCAGACCACCGACTCTCATCGGGTCCTACGAGCAGTACTTC
TRBJ1-2,NA,NA,TRBV5-4,CASSGDGSNGYTF,TGTGCCAGCAGCGGGGACGGATCCAATGGCTACACCTTC
TRBJ2-3,few,NA,TRBV14,CASSQDVTGEADTQYF,TGTGCCAGCAGCCAAGATGTTACGGGAGAGGCAGATACGCAGTATTTT
TRBJ2-1,NA,NA,TRBV12-3/TRBV12-4,CASSGHQSNEQFF,TGTGCCAGCAGTGGGCACCAAAGCAATGAGCAGTTCTTC
TRBJ1-2,NA,TRBD1,TRBV12-3/TRBV12-4,CASSLGTPGTGVRHGYTF,TGTGCCAGCAGTTTAGGTACCCCCGGGACAGGGGTAAGGCATGGCTACACCTTC
TRBJ2-7,few,TRBD2,TRBV20-1,CSAPRTSGGANEQYF,TGCAGTGCTCCCAGGACTAGCGGGGGGGCAAACGAGCAGTACTTC
TRBJ2-5,few,NA,TRBV7-2,CASSLSQAVETQYF,TGTGCCAGCAGCTTATCTCAGGCCGTGGAGACCCAGTACTTC
TRBJ2-5,NA,NA,TRBV7-9,CASSFRDWGMNEQYF,TGTGCCAGCAGCTTCAGGGACTGGGGTATGAATGAGCAGTACTTC
TRBJ2-7,NA,TRBD2,TRBV20-1,CSATSSGYEQYF,TGCAGTGCTACTTCTAGCGGGTACGAGCAGTACTTC
TRBJ2-1,NA,NA,TRBV20-1,CSARGDWSYNEQFF,TGCAGTGCTAGGGGGGATTGGTCCTACAATGAGCAGTTCTTC
TRBJ2-2,NA,NA,TRBV10-3,CAIFGAGELFF,TGTGCCATCTTCGGAGCCGGGGAGCTGTTTTTT